This T cell receptor beta chain was found in a study of T cells in Graves' hyperthyroidism and ophthalmopathy. General study results and limits: The model predicted ophthalmopathy a median about 6.6 months before onset.

Criteria for exclusion of patients were uncontrolled infection, other autoimmune disease, pregnancy or lactation. Amplification yielded TCR beta CDR3 regions, with RNA transcripts as the source. HTBI primers were the set used in a first-round RT-PCR of the TCR CDR3. TCRdb reanalysed the multiplex PCR reads using MiXCR and keeps one entry per CDR3 protein. The sample holds 490,000 or so distinct CDR3 sequences, around 50% seen once. Germline V CDR1 and CDR2: SEHNR, FQNEAQ (reference sequence). The CDR3 loop spans 16 amino acids. This clonotype appeared many times. The antigen is unknown. At one end, the junction sequence differs from germline, possibly due to a read error.

The receptor was isolated from an adult woman with Graves' disease, either hyperthyroidism or ophthalmopathy (not recorded which). Sequenced material: peripheral blood or thyroid tissue (not recorded which). The gene calls are TRBV7-9 and TRBJ2-7; possible D gene TRBD2, 6 bases. CDR3 nucleotides: TGCGCCAGCAGCTTGGTAAGTGGTGCGGGATCCTACGAGCAGTACTTC. Translation gives CASSLVSGAGSYEQYF.